The 29 T cell receptor beta chains reported below all come from one sample, sequenced in a study of blood T cell repertoires in COVID-19. Assay: immunoSEQ multiplex PCR; the TCRdb copy retains only in-frame clones and omits some. The sample lists 60,000 or so clones, roughly 68% occurring once. What was sequenced was peripheral blood. These receptors were taken from a woman of 80 years or more with acute or convalescent COVID-19.

This rearrangement joins TRBV10-3 to TRBJ1-4; D is perhaps TRBD1 (6 bases). This CDR3 contains 14 residues. Looked up from germline, CDR1 is ENHRY and CDR2 is SYGVKD. Trimming shortened V by 3 bases and J by 5 bases, and 10 bases separated the two germline ends. The CDR3 protein is CAISDNDRNEKLFF. In DNA, the CDR3 is TGTGCCATCAGTGATAACGACAGGAATGAAAAACTGTTTTTT.

The rearrangement uses TRBV7-6 and TRBJ2-6; D may be TRBD1 (5 bases). The CDR3 totals 16 residues. Germline CDR1 SGHVS, CDR2 FNYEAQ. V lost 3 bases to trimming and J lost 3 bases, with 12 bases between them. The DNA for the CDR3 is TGTGCCAGCAGCTTGGGGCCGAACCGTGGGGCCAACGTCCTGACTTTC. Protein product: CASSLGPNRGANVLTF.

The chain recombines TRBV5-1 with TRBJ2-2, with 12 bases identical to TRBD1. Germline CDR1 SGHRS, CDR2 YFSETQ. With 0 bases clipped from V and 6 bases from J, the junction kept 3 bases outside the gene matches. The CDR3 totals 16 residues. CDR3 residues: CASSLEGQGASGELFF. As DNA, the CDR3 is TGCGCCAGCAGCTTGGAGGGACAGGGGGCGTCCGGGGAGCTGTTTTTT.

The chain combines TRBV25-1 with TRBJ2-1; D is uncertain. This CDR3 contains 14 residues. Looked up from germline, CDR1 is MGHDK and CDR2 is SYGVNS. V dropped 1 base and J dropped 7 bases, with 11 bases sitting between them. CDR3 sequence: CASSESYYNNEQFF. As DNA, the CDR3 is TGTGCCAGCAGTGAATCTTACTACAATAATGAGCAGTTCTTC.

This clone occurred once. This rearrangement joins TRBV7-3 to TRBJ2-5; no clear D. Per the germline V gene, CDR1 is SGHTA and CDR2 is FQGTGA. V gave up 5 bases and J gave up 3 bases, with 10 bases separating them. The CDR3 loop spans 13 amino acids. In DNA form, the CDR3 reads TGTGCCAGCAGCGCTAACGAGGAAGAGACCCAGTACTTC. Translating gives CASSANEEETQYF.

In this sample, this clone turned up a few times. The J gene is TRBJ1-3, the V gene TRBV7-9; 7 bases line up with TRBD1. The CDR3 has 18 amino acids. V lost 5 bases to trimming and J lost 0 bases; unmatched junction nucleotides: 13. CDR1 is SEHNR and CDR2 is FQNEAQ in the germline V gene (reference sequence). The CDR3 coding sequence is TGTGCCAGCAGCACATACGCCGGGACAGCAGCCTCTGGAAACACCATATATTTT. Protein product: CASSTYAGTAASGNTIYF.

The rearrangement links TRBV5-1 to TRBJ1-4; D call uncertain. In germline, CDR1 is SGHRS, CDR2 YFSETQ. Trimming shortened V by 0 bases and J by 3 bases, and 6 bases separated the two germline ends. The CDR3 consists of 14 residues. CDR3 loop: CASSLGAPNEKLFF. The CDR3 DNA sequence: TGCGCCAGCAGCTTGGGGGCGCCTAATGAAAAACTGTTTTTT.

V gene TRBV14 combines with J gene TRBJ2-1, with TRBD2 identical over 12 bases. Germline CDR1 and CDR2: SGHDN and FVKESK. The junction had 5 bases not matched to a gene; V was cut back by 1 base and J by 4 bases. The CDR3 sequence is 17 residues long. Written as DNA, the CDR3 is TGTGCCAGCAGCCAAGTCCCACTAGCGGGAGGATACAATGAGCAGTTCTTC. Encoded protein: CASSQVPLAGGYNEQFF.

The chain recombines TRBV10-3 with TRBJ2-1, with TRBD1 matching 12 bases. This CDR3 region has 14 residues. V dropped 7 bases and J dropped 6; count of bases not matched to a gene: 4. CDR1 is ENHRY and CDR2 is SYGVKD in the germline V gene. CDR3 DNA: TGTGCCATCATGGGGACAGGGGGCTCCAATGAGCAGTTCTTC. Translated: CAIMGTGGSNEQFF.

This chain joins TRBV7-3 and TRBJ2-3; D remains ambiguous. The CDR3 loop spans 14 amino acids. Deletions cut 5 bases from V and 1 base from J, with 10 bases between. Germline V gene lookup returns CDR1 SGHTA and CDR2 FQGTGA. In DNA, the CDR3 is TGTGCCAGCAGCCCCGTATCTCGCACAGATACGCAGTATTTT. Translation gives CASSPVSRTDTQYF.

The chain couples TRBV15 to TRBJ2-2; D is uncertain. The CDR3 covers 16 residues. CDR1 and CDR2 (germline): LNHNV, YYDKDF (reference sequence). V was trimmed by 0 bases and J by 6 bases, leaving 14 bases between them. The chain's CDR3 is CATSRDIIRVPGELFF. The CDR3 DNA reads TGTGCCACCAGCAGAGATATTATCCGGGTACCCGGGGAGCTGTTTTTT.

V usage is TRBV3-1 (or the pseudogene TRBV3-2) and J usage is TRBJ1-2; D may be TRBD1 (5 bases). Germline V lookup: CDR1 LGHDT, CDR2 YNNKEL (reference sequence). V was trimmed by 4 bases and J by 0 bases, leaving 12 bases between them. The CDR3 runs 15 residues. The chain's CDR3 is CASSRQDTPNYGYTF. The CDR3 nucleotides are TGTGCCAGCAGCCGCCAGGACACCCCTAACTATGGCTACACCTTC.

In its sample, this clone was seen a few times. The chain combines TRBV10-3 with TRBJ1-4; TRBD1 might be the D (5 bases). Trimming removed 10 bases at V and 7 bases at J, with 22 bases between. CDR1 and CDR2 (germline): ENHRY, SYGVKD. CDR3 size: 15 residues. For the CDR3, the DNA is TGTGCCACTTCGGCATCAGGGATCGGGTCTGAAAAACTGTTTTTT. It codes for CATSASGIGSEKLFF.

The chain is built from TRBV7-2 and TRBJ2-7; 9 nucleotides agree with TRBD2. Looked up from germline, CDR1 is SGHTA and CDR2 is FQGNSA. V shed 2 bases and J 6 bases; nucleotides not matched to a gene: 2. CDR3 size: 13 residues. CDR3 coding DNA: TGTGCCAGCAGCTTATCAGCGGGAGGCGAGCAGTACTTC. This sequence encodes CASSLSAGGEQYF.

The CDR3 nucleotides read TGTGCAGGGCGGGGGGCGCTCACAGATACGCAGTATTTT. Translation: CAGRGALTDTQYF. The chain carries TRBV2 and TRBJ2-3; TRBD2 aligns across 8 bases. Germline V CDR1 and CDR2: SNHLY, FYNNEI. The CDR3 covers 13 residues.

The chain combines TRBV7-9 with TRBJ2-7, with 9 bases that match TRBD2. Germline V gene lookup returns CDR1 SEHNR and CDR2 FQNEAQ (reference sequence). CDR3 length: 16 amino acids. V dropped 0 bases and J dropped 0; count of bases not matched to a gene: 3. The CDR3 is CASSLAAGGNSYEQYF. CDR3 nucleotide sequence: TGTGCCAGCAGCTTAGCAGCGGGGGGCAACTCCTACGAGCAGTACTTC. Supplemented by reference TRBV7-9 and TRBJ2-7, the full variable domain reads DTGVSQNPRHKITKRGQNVTFRCDPISEHNRLYWYRQTLGQGPEFLTYFQNEAQLEKSRLLSDRFSAERPKGSFSTLEIQRTEQGDSAMYLCASSLAAGGNSYEQYFGPGTRLTVT.

The chain has TRBV7-8 and TRBJ2-3; the D gene is possibly TRBD2 (5 bases). The CDR3 runs 14 residues. V was clipped by 1 base and J by 5 bases, with 10 bases between them. The germline V gene encodes CDR1 SGHVS and CDR2 FQNEAQ. The CDR3 protein is CASSLGGPGDTQYF. In DNA form, the CDR3 reads TGTGCCAGCAGCTTAGGAGGGCCCGGAGATACGCAGTATTTT.

The V and J genes are TRBV3-1 (or the pseudogene TRBV3-2) and TRBJ2-2; TRBD2 aligns across 9 bases. Trimming at V came to 1 base and at J to 2 bases, leaving 8 bases not matched to a gene. CDR1 and CDR2 from the germline V gene are LGHDT and YNNKEL (reference sequence). This CDR3 region has 18 residues. The CDR3 coding sequence is TGTGCCAGCAGCCAAGCATTGCGGCTAGCGGGAAACACCGGGGAGCTGTTTTTT. This translates into CASSQALRLAGNTGELFF.

J is TRBJ2-7 and V is TRBV28; 9 nucleotides agree with TRBD2. The CDR3 runs to 16 residues. CDR1 and CDR2 (germline): MDHEN, SYDVKM. V shed 3 bases and J 2 bases; nucleotides not matched to a gene: 8. The CDR3 sequence: CASSFRTSELTYEQYF. The CDR3 coding sequence is TGTGCCAGCAGTTTCCGGACTAGCGAACTTACCTACGAGCAGTACTTC.

This clone was seen once. The V gene is TRBV6-5, the J gene TRBJ2-3; 11 bases line up with TRBD2. Trimming cost V 6 bases and J 3 bases; bases outside gene matches: 5. Germline lookup yields CDR1 MNHEY and CDR2 SVGAGI. The CDR3 extends over 15 amino acids. In DNA, the CDR3 is TGTGCCAGCAGCACCACTAGCGGGAGAACAGATACGCAGTATTTT. Its protein is CASSTTSGRTDTQYF.

This rearrangement joins TRBV6-2 or TRBV6-3 to TRBJ1-2; maybe TRBD1 (5 bases). Trimming left V 6 bases short and J 4 bases short, with 15 bases between. Germline loops: CDR1 MNHEY, CDR2 SVGEGT. This CDR3 is built from 14 residues. The CDR3 DNA is TGTGCCAGCAGCCCACGACAGATTCTCTATGGCTACACCTTC. This encodes CASSPRQILYGYTF.

The chain uses TRBV28 and TRBJ2-3, with TRBD2 as a possible D gene (5 bases). The CDR3 is made up of 12 amino acids. Germline V gene lookup returns CDR1 MDHEN and CDR2 SYDVKM. The V end was cut by 6 bases, the J end by 9 bases, with 13 bases between. CDR3 nucleotides: TGTGCCAGCAGCCCGAGCCAGCGGACGCAGTATTTT. Translated: CASSPSQRTQYF.

The CDR3 DNA follows: TGTGCCAGCAGCGTCCGCTATGAAACCTACGAGCAGTACTTC. Translation gives CASSVRYETYEQYF. The chain employs TRBV9 and TRBJ2-7; no firm D call. The CDR3 length is 14 residues. CDR1 is SGDLS, CDR2 YYNGEE, per germline. Trimming removed 2 bases from V and 2 bases from J, with 11 bases in between.

V and J are TRBV4-2 and TRBJ2-7, with D perhaps matching TRBD2 (6 bases). Trimming cost V 0 bases and J 2 bases, with 8 bases left between them. The CDR3 runs 14 residues. Germline-derived CDR1 and CDR2 are LGHNA and YNFKEQ. This CDR3 reads CASSQDSGAYEQYF. The CDR3 region has the DNA TGTGCCAGCAGCCAAGATTCGGGGGCCTACGAGCAGTACTTC.

This clone was observed a few times. Other DNA sequences of this sample code for an identical CDR3. V and J are TRBV12-5 and TRBJ2-1, with 13 bases matching TRBD2. This CDR3 has 15 amino acids. V shed 5 bases, J shed 5 bases, and the junction held 3 bases outside the gene matches. Germline CDR1 LGHNT, CDR2 FRNRAP. CDR3 amino acids: CASGLGLAGDNEQFF. CDR3 nucleotides: TGTGCTAGTGGTCTCGGACTAGCGGGAGACAATGAGCAGTTCTTC.

The rearrangement joins TRBV6-5 to TRBJ1-2; TRBD1 might be the D (5 bases). V was pared by 0 bases and J by 6 bases, with 11 bases between. Germline CDR1 MNHEY, CDR2 SVGAGI. The length of the CDR3 is 14 residues. This CDR3 is CASSYSNQGNGYTF. CDR3 DNA: TGTGCCAGCAGTTACTCGAACCAGGGCAATGGCTACACCTTC.

The rearrangement links TRBV10-2 to TRBJ2-3, with D hard to call. Germline-derived CDR1 and CDR2 are WSHSY and SAAADI. The CDR3 runs 13 residues. V shed 0 bases and J shed 8 bases, with 9 bases lying between them. The CDR3 spells CASSESGPGTQYF. The CDR3 coding sequence is TGCGCCAGCAGTGAGTCGGGCCCAGGTACGCAGTATTTT.

This clone was seen a few times. V is TRBV19 and J is TRBJ1-5; 7 bases align to TRBD1. Germline values: CDR1 LNHDA, CDR2 SQIVND (reference sequence). The CDR3 covers 15 residues. Germline trimming cut 10 bases from V and 1 base from J; bases unmatched to any gene: 10. The CDR3 protein is CATTRQGQSNQPQHF. The DNA for the CDR3 is TGTGCCACAACCAGACAGGGACAAAGCAATCAGCCCCAGCATTTT.

This clone was seen just once. V usage is TRBV7-2 and J usage is TRBJ2-1; D perhaps matches TRBD1 (6 bases). The V gene's germline CDR1 is SGHTA and CDR2 FQGNSA. CDR3 length: 16 amino acids. With 3 bases removed from V and 0 bases from J, the gap between germline ends came to 12 bases. In nucleotides, the CDR3 is TGTGCCAGCAGCTTTACAGGGAGTTACTCCTACAATGAGCAGTTCTTC. Amino acids: CASSFTGSYSYNEQFF.